The sequence of this TCR beta chain was determined in a study of blood T cell repertoires in COVID-19. As for the study in general: T cells, B-cell-depleted T cells, or PBMCs supplied cDNA or gDNA.

Adults between roughly 18 and 100 years of age took part from 24 US areas. Original methodology: Amplifying reference gene primers gave estimates of nucleated cell counts. The data were produced by immunoSEQ multiplex PCR, yet TCRdb's version contains in-frame clones alone and is incomplete. The V and J calls and clone size come from that table; D and trimming were worked out from the DNA. Here the sample spans some 430,000 clones, less than 95% being singletons. The V gene end was trimmed by 4 bases and the J gene end by 2 bases; junction bases not matched to a gene: 7. CDR1 is MDHEN, CDR2 SYDVKM, per germline. The CDR3 is 15 residues long.

This rearrangement joins TRBV28 to TRBJ2-7; 8 bases are a match to TRBD2. The sample consisted of PBMCs or T cells enriched from blood (not recorded which). The source of this sequence is a man between 18 and 29 years old who had recovered from COVID-19. The CDR3 spells CASSSGSGVTYEQYF. CDR3 nucleotide sequence: TGTGCCAGCAGTTCGGGTAGCGGGGTTACCTACGAGCAGTACTTC.